The text below deals with one T cell receptor beta chain. Germline values: CDR1 MNHNS, CDR2 SASEGT. V was trimmed by 6 bases and J by 2 bases, leaving 6 bases between them. The CDR3 spans 12 residues. The source of the sample is a study of shared clonotypes between healthy human individuals. Per the study methods: There were no quality scores in the junction-only immunoSEQ sequences, so filtering differed. TCRdb's table, derived via immunoSEQ multiplex PCR, lists solely in-frame clones and lacks some. The V and J calls and clone size were taken over from that table, and D and trimming were inferred from the DNA. Among roughly 2.2 million clones listed, around 92% were seen once.

This clonotype was obtained from a man between 18 and 35 years old in good health. Some clones in this sample may be carry-over from other donors' samples. What was sequenced was naive CD4+ T cells from PBMCs. Noted subset: CD45RA+ positively selected. V and J are TRBV6-1 and TRBJ2-3; D not resolved. The CDR3 sequence is CASRHTTDTQYF. The CDR3 bases are TGTGCCAGCAGGCACACCACAGATACGCAGTATTTT.